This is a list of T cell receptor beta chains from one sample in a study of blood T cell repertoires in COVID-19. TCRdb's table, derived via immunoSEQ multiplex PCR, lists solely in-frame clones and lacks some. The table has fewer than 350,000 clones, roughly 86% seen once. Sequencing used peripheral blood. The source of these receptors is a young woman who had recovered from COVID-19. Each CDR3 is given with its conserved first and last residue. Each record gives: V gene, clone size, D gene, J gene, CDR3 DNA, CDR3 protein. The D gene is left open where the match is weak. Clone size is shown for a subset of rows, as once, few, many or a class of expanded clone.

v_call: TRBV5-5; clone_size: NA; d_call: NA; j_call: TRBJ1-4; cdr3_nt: TGTGCCAGCAGCTTGGGTAGGGGGAATGAAAAACTGTTTTTT; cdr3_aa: CASSLGRGNEKLFF
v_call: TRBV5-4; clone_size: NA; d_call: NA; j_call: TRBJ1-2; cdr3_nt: TGTGCCAGCAGCTTGGTGGACAATGGCTACACCTTC; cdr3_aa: CASSLVDNGYTF
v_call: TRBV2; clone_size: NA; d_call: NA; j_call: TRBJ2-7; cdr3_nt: TGTGCCAGCTCAAACCCACAGGGTACCGAGCAGTACTTC; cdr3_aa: CASSNPQGTEQYF
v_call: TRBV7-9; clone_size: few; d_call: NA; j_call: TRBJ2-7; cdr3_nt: TGTGCCAGCAGCCCCGAGCCAGGCACCTACGAGCAGTACTTC; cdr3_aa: CASSPEPGTYEQYF
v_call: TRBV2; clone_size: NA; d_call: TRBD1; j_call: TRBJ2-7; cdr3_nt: TGTGCCAGCAGGGCCCGCCCCACTCAGGGGGCGGGCTACGAGCAGTACTTC; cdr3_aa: CASRARPTQGAGYEQYF
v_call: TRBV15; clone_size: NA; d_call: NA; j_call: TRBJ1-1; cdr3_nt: TGTGCCACCAGCAGAGTGGCAGGGATAAACACTGAAGCTTTCTTT; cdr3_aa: CATSRVAGINTEAFF
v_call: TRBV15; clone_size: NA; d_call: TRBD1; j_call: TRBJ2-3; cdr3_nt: TGTGCCACCAGCAGAGATCGAGGGGGCGCGGATACGCAGTATTTT; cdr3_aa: CATSRDRGGADTQYF
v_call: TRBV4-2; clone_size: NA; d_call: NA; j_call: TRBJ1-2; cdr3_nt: TGTGCCAGCACCCTGAGGGGAGGACTTTTGGTCGGCTACACCTTC; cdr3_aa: CASTLRGGLLVGYTF
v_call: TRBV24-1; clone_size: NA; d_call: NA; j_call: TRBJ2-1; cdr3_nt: TGTGCCACCAGTGATTTGTCTCCTGCGCACAATGAGCAGTTCTTC; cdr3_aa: CATSDLSPAHNEQFF
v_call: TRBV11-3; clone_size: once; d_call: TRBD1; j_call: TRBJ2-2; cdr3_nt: TGTGCCAGCAGCCTCAGGGGGTTCGGCGGGGAGCTGTTTTTT; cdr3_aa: CASSLRGFGGELFF
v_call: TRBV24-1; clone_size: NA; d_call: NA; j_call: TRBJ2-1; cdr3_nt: TGTGCCACCAGTGACACCCCGACGGCGGGATCCTACAATGAGCAGTTCTTC; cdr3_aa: CATSDTPTAGSYNEQFF
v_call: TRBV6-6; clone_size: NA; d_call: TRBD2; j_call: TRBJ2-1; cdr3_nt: TGTGCCAGCAGTAAGGGACTAGCGGGAGAAGGGGAGCAGTTCTTC; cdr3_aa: CASSKGLAGEGEQFF
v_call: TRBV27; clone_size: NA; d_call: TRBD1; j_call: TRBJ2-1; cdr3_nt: TGTGCCAGCAGGGACAGGGGGCGGGATGAGCAGTTCTTC; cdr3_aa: CASRDRGRDEQFF
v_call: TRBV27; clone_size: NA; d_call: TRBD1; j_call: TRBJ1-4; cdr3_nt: TGTGCCAGCAGTGCACGACAGGGTGCCAATGAAAAACTGTTTTTT; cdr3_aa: CASSARQGANEKLFF
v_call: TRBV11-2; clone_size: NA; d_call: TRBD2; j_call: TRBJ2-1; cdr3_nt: TGTGCCAGCAGCTTAAGGGCGGCGGGACTAGCGGGAGTCGACAATGAGCAGTTCTTC; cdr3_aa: CASSLRAAGLAGVDNEQFF
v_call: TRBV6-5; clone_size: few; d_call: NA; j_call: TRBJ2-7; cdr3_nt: TGTGCCAGCAGTTACAGGTACGGGAACCCCTACGAGCAGTACTTC; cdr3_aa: CASSYRYGNPYEQYF
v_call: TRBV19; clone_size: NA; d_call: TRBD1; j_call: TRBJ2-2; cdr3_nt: TGTGCCAGCGAGACAGGGGTCGCCGGGGAGCTGTTTTTT; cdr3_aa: CASETGVAGELFF
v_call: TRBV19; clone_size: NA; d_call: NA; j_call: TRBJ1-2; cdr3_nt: TGTGCCAGTAGTATCCCCCCAGGATCCGGCTACACCTTC; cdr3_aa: CASSIPPGSGYTF
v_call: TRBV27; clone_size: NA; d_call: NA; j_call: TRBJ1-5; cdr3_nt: TGTGCCAGCAGTTTGGCTCCGGAGGGGCAGCCCCAGCATTTT; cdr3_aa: CASSLAPEGQPQHF
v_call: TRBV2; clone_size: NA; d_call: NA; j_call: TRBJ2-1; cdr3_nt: TGTGCCACCGGGAGGGACAGGGCTGATAATGAGCAGTTCTTC; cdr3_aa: CATGRDRADNEQFF
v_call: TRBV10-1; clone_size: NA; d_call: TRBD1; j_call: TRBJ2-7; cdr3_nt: TGCGCCAGCAGTGAGTCACCGGGACAGGACAGCTACGAGCAGTACTTC; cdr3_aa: CASSESPGQDSYEQYF
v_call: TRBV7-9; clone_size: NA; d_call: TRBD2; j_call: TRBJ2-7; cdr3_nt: TGTGCCAGCGGGGCGGGAGTAAACGAGCAGTACTTC; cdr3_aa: CASGAGVNEQYF
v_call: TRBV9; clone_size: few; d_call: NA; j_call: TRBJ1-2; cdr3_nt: TGTGCCAGCAGCGCACTACCGGGTTCCTATGGCTACACCTTC; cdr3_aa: CASSALPGSYGYTF
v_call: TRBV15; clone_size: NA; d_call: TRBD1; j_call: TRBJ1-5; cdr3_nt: TGTGCCACCAGCGTATCGGGACAGGTAGTTCAGCCCCAGCATTTT; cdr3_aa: CATSVSGQVVQPQHF
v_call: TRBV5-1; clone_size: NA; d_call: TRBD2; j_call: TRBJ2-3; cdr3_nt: TGCGCCAGCAGCTTGGGGGCGGGAGCCACAGATACGCAGTATTTT; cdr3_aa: CASSLGAGATDTQYF
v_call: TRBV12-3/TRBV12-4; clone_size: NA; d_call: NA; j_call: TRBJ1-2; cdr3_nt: TGTGCCAGCAGATCCGACCGGGGGAAGGGCTACACCTTC; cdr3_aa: CASRSDRGKGYTF
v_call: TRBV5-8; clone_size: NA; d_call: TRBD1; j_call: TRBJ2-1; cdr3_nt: TGTGCCAGCAGCTCAGGGGGCCGAAGCACGTTCTTC; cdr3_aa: CASSSGGRSTFF
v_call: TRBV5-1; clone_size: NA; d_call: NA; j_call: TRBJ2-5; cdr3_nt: TGCGCCAGCGTGCCAGATCCCAGTTTGGAGACCCAGTACTTC; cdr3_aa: CASVPDPSLETQYF
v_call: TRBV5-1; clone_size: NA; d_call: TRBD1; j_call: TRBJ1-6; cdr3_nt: TGCGCCAGCAGCTTGGAGGGGGCGTATTCACCCCTCCACTTT; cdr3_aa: CASSLEGAYSPLHF
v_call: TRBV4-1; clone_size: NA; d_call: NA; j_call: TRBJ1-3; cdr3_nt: TGCGCCAGCAGCCTCGAAGCAGGACTTCCAAACACCATATATTTT; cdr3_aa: CASSLEAGLPNTIYF
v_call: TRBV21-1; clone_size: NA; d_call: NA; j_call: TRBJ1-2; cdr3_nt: TGTGCCAGCAGCAAAGGGGGCAGGGCCTCCAATATCCCCTATGGCTACACCTTC; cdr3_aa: CASSKGGRASNIPYGYTF
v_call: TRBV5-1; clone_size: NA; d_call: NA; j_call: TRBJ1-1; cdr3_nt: TGCGCCAGCAGCTTGGCGTGGGAAGGGGGAAGCACTGAAGCTTTCTTT; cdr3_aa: CASSLAWEGGSTEAFF
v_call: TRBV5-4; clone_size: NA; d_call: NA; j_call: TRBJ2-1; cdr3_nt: TGTGCCAGCAGCTTGGATGGAGGCTCCTACAATGAGCAGTTCTTC; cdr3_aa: CASSLDGGSYNEQFF
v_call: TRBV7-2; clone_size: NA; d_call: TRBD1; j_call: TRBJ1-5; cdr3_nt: TGTGCCAGCAGCTCCTACAGGGGTGGTCAGCCCCAGCATTTT; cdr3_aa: CASSSYRGGQPQHF
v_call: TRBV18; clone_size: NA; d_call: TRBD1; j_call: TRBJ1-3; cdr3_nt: TGTGCCAGCTCACGCTCCGGGACAGGGCCGTGGTTTTCTGGAAACACCATATATTTT; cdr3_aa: CASSRSGTGPWFSGNTIYF
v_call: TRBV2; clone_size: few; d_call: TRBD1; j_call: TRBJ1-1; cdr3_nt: TGTGCCAGCAGTGTGATAGGGACAGGGGGCCTTCTAGACACTGAAGCTTTCTTT; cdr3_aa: CASSVIGTGGLLDTEAFF
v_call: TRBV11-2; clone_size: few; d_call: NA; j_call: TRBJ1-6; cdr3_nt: TGTGCCAGCAGCTTAGGGCCAGTCCGGGGATCACCCCTCCACTTT; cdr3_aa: CASSLGPVRGSPLHF
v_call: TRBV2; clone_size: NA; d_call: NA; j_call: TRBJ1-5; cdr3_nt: TGTGCCAGCAGTAAGGAGGGATCGTATCAGCCCCAGCATTTT; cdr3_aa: CASSKEGSYQPQHF
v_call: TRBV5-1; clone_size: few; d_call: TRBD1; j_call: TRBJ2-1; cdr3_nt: TGCGCCAGCAGCTTCTCCGGACAGGGCCACAATGAGCAGTTCTTC; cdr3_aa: CASSFSGQGHNEQFF
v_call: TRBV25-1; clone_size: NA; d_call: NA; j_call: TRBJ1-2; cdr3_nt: TGTGCCAGCAGTGACCTAGCGGCCATCGGCTACACCTTC; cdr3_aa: CASSDLAAIGYTF
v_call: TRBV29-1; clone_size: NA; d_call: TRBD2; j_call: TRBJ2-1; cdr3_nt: TGCAGCGGCGGACTAGCGGGATTGAATGAGCAGTTCTTC; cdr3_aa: CSGGLAGLNEQFF